This T cell receptor (beta chain) was sequenced in a study of early T cells in non-severe SARS-CoV-2 infection. This CDR3 contains 16 residues. Germline V CDR1 and CDR2: SGHTA, FQGNSA. V was pared by 4 bases and J by 7 bases, with 10 bases of the junction left unmatched. TCRdb used MiXCR to reprocess the 5' RACE reads, holding one entry per CDR3 protein. This sample has 64,000 or so distinct CDR3 sequences, with around 13% found just once. The V and J genes are TRBV7-2 and TRBJ2-2, with TRBD2 identical over 9 bases. This TCR came from an adult who was a healthcare worker with PCR-confirmed SARS-CoV-2 infection or an uninfected control (not recorded which). Sequencing used whole blood, obtained at baseline. The CDR3 sequence: CASSSAGGRQNGELFF. The CDR3 DNA reads TGTGCCAGCAGCTCAGCGGGGGGCCGTCAGAACGGGGAGCTGTTTTTT.